Each of the 10 T cell receptor beta chains below was sequenced from the same sample in a study of TIL therapy for anti-PD-1-resistant metastatic lung cancer. The immunoSEQ assay was v3. Profiled with immunoSEQ multiplex PCR; TCRdb holds only in-frame clones, not every one. The data contain roughly 92,000 clones, roughly 65% of them singletons. Documented time point: pre-treatment sample, taken before nivolumab and TIL therapy. Most excised metastases sampled were pleural nodules or supraclavicular lymph nodes. Sequencing used tumor tissue, obtained at baseline. All receptors derive from a person between 30 and 80 years old with non-small cell lung cancer.

The J gene is TRBJ1-4, the V gene TRBV4-2; the D is unclear. The ends were cut back, 0 bases at V and 8 bases at J, with 10 bases in the middle. The CDR3 extends over 14 amino acids. Germline loops: CDR1 LGHNA, CDR2 YNFKEQ. The CDR3 here is CASSQDVAGEKLFF. The CDR3 DNA follows: TGTGCCAGCAGCCAAGACGTCGCGGGAGAAAAACTGTTTTTT.

V gene TRBV7-2 combines with J gene TRBJ1-2, with TRBD1 as a possible D gene (6 bases). V was clipped by 0 bases and J by 7 bases, with 6 bases between them. Germline V CDR1 and CDR2: SGHTA, FQGNSA. This CDR3 is 12 amino acids long. For the CDR3, the DNA is TGTGCCAGCAGCTTAGCACAGGGTGGCTACACCTTC. It encodes CASSLAQGGYTF.

CDR3 amino acids: CASSRAWTTQGEQYF. CDR3 sequence (DNA): TGCGCCAGCAGCCGAGCCTGGACTACCCAAGGGGAGCAGTACTTC. The chain joins TRBV4-1 to TRBJ2-7; tentatively, D is TRBD2 (6 bases). The CDR3 contains 15 residues. V gave up 4 bases and J gave up 7 bases, with 20 bases separating them. Germline V CDR1 and CDR2: MGHRA, YSYEKL.

The table lists this clone with a count of one. The gene calls are TRBV19 and TRBJ2-5; 8 nucleotides line up with TRBD1. This CDR3 spans 12 amino acids. After removal of 10 bases from V and 5 bases from J, the junction contained 6 bases not matched to a gene. Germline V lookup: CDR1 LNHDA, CDR2 SQIVND (reference sequence). CDR3 bases: TGTGCCACGGGGACAGGAGGCGAGACCCAGTACTTC. Its translation: CATGTGGETQYF.

The gene calls are TRBV24-1 and TRBJ2-5; D might be TRBD1 (6 bases). Germline-derived CDR1 and CDR2 are KGHDR and SFDVKD. This CDR3 spans 14 amino acids. V gave up 3 bases and J gave up 2 bases, with 9 bases separating them. CDR3 sequence (DNA): TGTGCCACCAGTGATCCGACAGGACAAGAGACCCAGTACTTC. It specifies CATSDPTGQETQYF.

This chain uses TRBV23-1 with TRBJ2-6; 8 nucleotides match TRBD1. TRBV23-1 is reported as an ORF; its role is uncertain. V gave up 10 bases and J gave up 1 base; unmatched junction bases: 12. The CDR3 loop spans 17 amino acids. The CDR3 loop is CATEPGQVISGANVLTF. The CDR3 DNA sequence: TGCGCCACCGAACCGGGACAGGTAATATCTGGGGCCAACGTCCTGACTTTC.

This chain connects TRBV4-1 to TRBJ1-4, with D possibly matching TRBD1 (6 bases). The V gene's germline CDR1 is MGHRA and CDR2 YSYEKL. CDR3 length: 15 amino acids. Trimming shortened V by 4 bases and J by 4 bases, and 13 bases separated the two germline ends. CDR3 region: CASSPGGGSNEKLFF. DNA of the CDR3: TGCGCCAGCAGCCCGGGAGGGGGGAGTAATGAAAAACTGTTTTTT.

The chain combines TRBV7-8 with TRBJ1-2; D might be TRBD1 (6 bases). The V end was cut by 5 bases, the J end by 8 bases, with 12 bases between. This CDR3 spans 12 amino acids. Per the germline V gene, CDR1 is SGHVS and CDR2 is FQNEAQ. CDR3 DNA: TGTGCCAGCAGCCATGGGGGCCGGGGCTACACCTTC. Its translation is CASSHGGRGYTF.

The chain joins TRBV6-6 to TRBJ2-7; the D gene is possibly TRBD1 (5 bases). Germline CDR1 reads MNHNY; CDR2 reads SVGAGI (reference sequence). CDR3 length equals 15 residues. The V end was cut by 7 bases, the J end by 1 base, with 17 bases between. The CDR3 loop is CASTTQGKGSYEQYF. The DNA of the CDR3 is TGTGCCAGCACAACGCAGGGAAAAGGTTCCTACGAGCAGTACTTC.

The gene calls are TRBV19 and TRBJ1-1; tentatively, D is TRBD1 (6 bases). The CDR3 is made up of 15 amino acids. Trimming cost V 6 bases and J 2 bases, with 16 bases left between them. Looked up from germline, CDR1 is LNHDA and CDR2 is SQIVND (reference sequence). The CDR3 coding sequence is TGTGCCAGTAGAAGGCCGGGACACAAAAACACTGAAGCTTTCTTT. This translates into CASRRPGHKNTEAFF.